This T cell receptor beta chain was recovered during a study of T cells in lung cancer brain metastases (dated by TCRdb to between 2018 and 2020). With respect to the entire study: Seventeen of the 20 patients had a history of tobacco use, with a median of around 41 pack-years. Median interval between primary and brain metastasis specimen acquisition was around 350 days. Patients had a median age at first diagnosis of approximately 52 years, with roughly nine males and about a dozen females. TCR beta CDR3 repertoires were compared between fully resected primary non-small cell lung cancers and paired brain metastases. The average DNA integrity number was approximately 3.6 in both primary and metastatic specimens, and the two sites did not differ significantly. The cohort comprised some 20 patients contributing some 40 specimens, one primary lung lesion and one brain metastasis each. About 90% of the roughly 20 patients received no interval therapy between primary and metastasis resection. Overall results and qualifications from the work: DNA fragmentation in the FFPE samples may have prevented recovery of the complete infiltrating T cell repertoire. Most clones were specific to a single lesion, and paired lesions overlapped only to a limited degree (mean Morisita index around 0.23). Effects of preoperative corticosteroids on T cell infiltration in brain metastases could not be controlled. The ten most abundant clones made up a significantly larger repertoire fraction in brain metastases than primaries, suggesting clonal expansion. Brain metastases had significantly fewer unique productive clones than paired primaries (median approximately 1,500 versus 4,300).

Patients underwent resection for synchronous oligometastatic disease or delayed recurrence of a solitary brain metastasis. Patients with a history of multiple malignancies were excluded so that cancers other than NSCLC would not be included. Using marked H&E slides as a guide, tumor areas were macrodissected from about five unstained approximately 10 um sections that had been deparaffinized. All specimens were fixed in formalin and embedded in paraffin (FFPE). Genomic DNA was extracted using the AllPrep DNA/RNA FFPE Kit. The CDR3 holds 14 amino acids from the cysteine to the phenylalanine. Only the CDR3 DNA stays, 42 bases, in frame from base 1. According to the germline V gene, CDR1 reads LGHNA and CDR2 reads YSLEER. V is cut by 2 bases and J by 1 base, and the space between the germline ends is 9 bases. Between roughly 2 and 5 ug genomic DNA was input per sample, and equal DNA input was given to paired samples. TCR beta libraries were constructed with the immunoSEQ hsTCRbeta Kit, with multiplexed V and J gene primers used across two PCR steps. Pooled libraries with positive and negative controls were sequenced on an Illumina MiSeq using a 100-cycle paired-end protocol. The authors' analysis ran thus. The immunoSEQ vendor processed the raw data into normalized, annotated TCR beta repertoire reports. Richness was defined as the number of unique clones by nucleotide sequence, and the iChao1 and Efron-Thisted estimators were used to extrapolate total richness. Pielou's evenness, Simpson's index, top-ten clone proportional abundance, and Morisita overlap index were used to characterize and compare paired lesions. The source is immuneACCESS, and TCRdb retained only in-frame sequences with V and J called. Part of the clones is not carried over; for the studies checked, unresolved V genes explain less than half of this, and the remainder is unexplained. The DNA gave D and trimming, while V, J and clone size come from that table. Present in this sample are fewer than 5,500 clones, approximately 91% of which were seen just once. The ten largest account for 5.7% of the sample.

As to this clone: The antigen it binds to is not known. No base qualities exist here, and no much larger clone lies one base off it.

This clonotype was obtained from a woman in her fifties or sixties with non-small cell lung cancer. The chain is encoded by TRBV4-3 joined to TRBJ2-7; the D segment cannot be called with confidence. What was sequenced was tumor tissue from the primary lung tumor. The cell subset or site label, read with the paper, signifies: primary lung cancer lesion. The CDR3 here reads CASSQLKGSYEQYF. The bases are TGCGCCAGCAGCCAACTAAAGGGATCCTACGAGCAGTACTTC.